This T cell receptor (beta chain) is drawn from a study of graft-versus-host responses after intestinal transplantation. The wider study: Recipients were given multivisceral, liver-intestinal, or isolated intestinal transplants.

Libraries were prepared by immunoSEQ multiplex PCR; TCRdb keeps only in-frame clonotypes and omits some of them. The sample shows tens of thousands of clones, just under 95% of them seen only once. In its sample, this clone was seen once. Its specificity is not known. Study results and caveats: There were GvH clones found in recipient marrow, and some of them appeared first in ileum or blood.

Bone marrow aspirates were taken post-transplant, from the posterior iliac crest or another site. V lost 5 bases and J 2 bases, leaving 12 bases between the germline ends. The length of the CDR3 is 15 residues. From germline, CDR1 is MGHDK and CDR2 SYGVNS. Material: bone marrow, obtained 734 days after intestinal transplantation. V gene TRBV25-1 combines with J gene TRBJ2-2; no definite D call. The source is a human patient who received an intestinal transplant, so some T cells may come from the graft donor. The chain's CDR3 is CASSPSFENTGELFF. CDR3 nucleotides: TGTGCCAGCAGTCCCTCCTTTGAAAACACCGGGGAGCTGTTTTTT.